The rows below give T cell receptor beta chains drawn from one sample of a study of T cell clones after liver transplantation. Assay used: immunoSEQ multiplex PCR; TCRdb lists only in-frame clones, some missing. The sample consists of some 50,000 clones, roughly 70% of them appearing once. The material was CD4+ T cells from blood, obtained at the 22-month timepoint. All receptors derive from a human patient who received a liver transplant. The graft donor may have contributed some T cells. The CDR3 runs from the conserved cysteine through the conserved F or W. Rows give clone size only sometimes, using once, few, many, or a class for an expanded clone.

clone_size | v_call | cdr3_aa
. | TRBV10-3 | CAIRVQGGNTEAFF
. | TRBV5-1 | CASSRLGGGAEDTQYF
few | TRBV4-2 | CASSQDPLAAERHGELFF
. | TRBV28 | CASSSHGGGTYNEQFF
once | TRBV21-1 | CASSKRKNGGVDREIGKNIQYF
few | TRBV19 | CASWGRDQEKLFF
. | TRBV19 | CASSMRRQNQPQHF
few | TRBV2 | CASSTNNSPLHF
. | TRBV18 | CASSRGGHTGELFF
. | TRBV10-1 | CASSAGQGTEAFF
. | TRBV5-1 | CASSLGQGGGYGYTF
few | TRBV19 | CASSISDRENGYTF
once | TRBV10-3 | CAISGTQQGRNEKLFF
. | TRBV28 | CASSLMTSGGPSLFENEQFF
. | TRBV30 | CAWGRLRSANYGYTF
few | TRBV5-4 | CASSRGQGTDTQYF
. | TRBV9 | CASSVGLAGGGPNEQFF
. | TRBV6-1 | CASTGQGRSPLHF
medium-sized | TRBV7-2 | CASSLNNQPQHF
. | TRBV5-1 | CASSLARTPYEQYF
. | TRBV7-3 | CASSLGLNSPLHF
once | TRBV12-5 | CASGIPGAQETQYF
. | TRBV2 | CASSEGGLLPDTQYF
. | TRBV7-2 | CASSLVLLTGNTEAFF
. | TRBV6-5 | CASAGEDTQYF
few | TRBV7-9 | CASSLGRLSYEQYF
. | TRBV7-9 | CASSLFGRASGNTIYF
. | TRBV30 | CAWTNRVDQPQHF
. | TRBV9 | CASSPWGDRANYGYTF
. | TRBV21-1 | CASSARATGETDSPLHF
. | TRBV6-5 | CASRPPSGESNEQFF
. | TRBV5-1 | CASSFGIDWQNTDTQYF
. | TRBV7-2 | CASSPWGVRALTSGYTF
few | TRBV28 | CASRTPGGDYTF
. | TRBV19 | CASSISLMGKTQYF
. | TRBV6-5 | CASSPTGNQPQHF
. | TRBV5-4 | CASSFGLGYTF
. | TRBV6-5 | CATAESFATNEKLFF
few | TRBV28 | CASSPIPLEQYF
. | TRBV5-4 | CASSLPGTGSGNTIYF
. | TRBV15 | CATSRDGGQGTDTQYF
. | TRBV10-3 | CAISEQGTENSPLHF
. | TRBV2 | CASIIGQGRAFF
. | TRBV28 | CASRRMRYGYTF
. | TRBV5-6 | CASSLLAVWRSTEAFF
. | TRBV5-1 | CASSLAFLGGINEQYF
. | TRBV7-3 | CASSLGEGPYGYTF
. | TRBV2 | CASNRDLNTEAFF
. | TRBV4-1 | CASSQDGGWDTQYF
. | TRBV11-2 | CASSLTGDTQYF
. | TRBV11-3 | CASSLGGRNTEAFF